The present entry profiles one TCR beta chain with its context. TCRdb's copy holds only in-frame clones and misses some; the assay was immunoSEQ multiplex PCR. The data hold a few hundred thousand clones, with nearly 90% observed a single time. CDR3 length equals 16 residues. The ends lost 3 bases at V and 2 bases at J; junction bases unmatched: 7. Germline CDR1 is SGHKS and CDR2 is YYEKEE (reference sequence). This specimen belongs to a study of blood T cell repertoires in COVID-19. The chain employs TRBV5-5 and TRBJ2-2; 7 bases line up with TRBD1. The sequenced sample was peripheral blood. The receptor was isolated from a man aged 18 to 35 with active or convalescent COVID-19. This CDR3 reads CASSSPQGLNTGELFF. In DNA, the CDR3 is TGTGCCAGCAGCTCTCCACAGGGGCTCAACACCGGGGAGCTGTTTTTT.